This TCR beta chain was found in a study of cytomegalovirus exposure and HLA in healthy donors. Findings of the study overall: In a later analysis, first-cohort TCR clusters were found to tend to co-occur in the approximately 120 validation repertoires.

A word on this clone: Antigen specificity is unknown. The germline gene is not matched at one end of the junction; a read error may be the cause.

Method: immunoSEQ multiplex PCR; TCRdb's copy keeps in-frame clones and lacks some. This sample has approximately 88,000 clones, with roughly 80% found just once. This CDR3 region has 11 residues. Germline assignment: CDR1 MDHEN and CDR2 SYDVKM. This clonotype was obtained from a woman aged 18-29 years in good health and CMV-seropositive. Input material: PBMCs. This chain links TRBV28 with TRBJ1-2, with 9 bases aligning to TRBD1. The CDR3 reads CARQGAGGELF. CDR3 coding DNA: TGTGCCAGACAGGGGGCGGGCGGGGAGCTCTTC.